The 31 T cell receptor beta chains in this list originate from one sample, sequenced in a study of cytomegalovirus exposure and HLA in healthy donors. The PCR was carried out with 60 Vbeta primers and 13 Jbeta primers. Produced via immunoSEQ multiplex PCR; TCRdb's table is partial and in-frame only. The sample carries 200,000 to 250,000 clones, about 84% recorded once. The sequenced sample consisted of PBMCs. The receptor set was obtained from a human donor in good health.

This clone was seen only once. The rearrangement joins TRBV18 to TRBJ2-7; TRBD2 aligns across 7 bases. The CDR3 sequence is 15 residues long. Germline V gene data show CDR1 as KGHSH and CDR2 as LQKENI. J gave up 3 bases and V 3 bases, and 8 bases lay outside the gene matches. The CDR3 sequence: CASSPSSGEGYEQYF. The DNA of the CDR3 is TGTGCCAGCTCACCCTCTAGCGGAGAAGGCTACGAGCAGTACTTC.

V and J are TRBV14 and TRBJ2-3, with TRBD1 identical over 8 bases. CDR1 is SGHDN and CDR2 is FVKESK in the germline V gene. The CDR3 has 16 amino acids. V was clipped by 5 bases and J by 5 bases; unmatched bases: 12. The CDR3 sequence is CASSRLIGTGEDTQYF. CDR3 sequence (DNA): TGTGCCAGCAGCAGACTTATCGGGACAGGCGAAGATACGCAGTATTTT.

CDR3 loop: CAWSVRTSGRAYEQYF. CDR3 coding DNA: TGTGCCTGGAGTGTAAGGACTAGCGGGAGGGCCTACGAGCAGTACTTC. This chain joins TRBV30 and TRBJ2-7; 15 nucleotides match TRBD2. Unmatched junction bases numbered 2, after V lost 0 bases and J lost 2 bases. CDR1 is GTSNPN, CDR2 SVGIG, per germline (reference sequence). This CDR3 is built from 16 residues.

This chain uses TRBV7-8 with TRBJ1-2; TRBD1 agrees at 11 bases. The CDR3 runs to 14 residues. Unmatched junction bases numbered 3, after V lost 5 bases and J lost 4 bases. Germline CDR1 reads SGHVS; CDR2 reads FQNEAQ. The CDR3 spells CASSMGTGGYGYTF. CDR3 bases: TGTGCCAGCAGCATGGGGACAGGGGGCTATGGCTACACCTTC.

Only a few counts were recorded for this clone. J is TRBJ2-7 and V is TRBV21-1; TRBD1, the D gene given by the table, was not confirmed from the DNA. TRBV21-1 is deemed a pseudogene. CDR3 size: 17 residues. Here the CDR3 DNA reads TGTGCCAGCAGCAACCTATACGGGACACCCCCCATGCGGGAGCAGTACTTC. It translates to CASSNLYGTPPMREQYF.

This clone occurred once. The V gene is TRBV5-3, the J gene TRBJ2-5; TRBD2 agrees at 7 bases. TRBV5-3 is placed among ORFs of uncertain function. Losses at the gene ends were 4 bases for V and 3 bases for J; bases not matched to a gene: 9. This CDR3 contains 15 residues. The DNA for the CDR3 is TGTGCCAGAAGCACGGCGGGAGAGGAAAAAGAGACCCAGTACTTC. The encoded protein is CARSTAGEEKETQYF.

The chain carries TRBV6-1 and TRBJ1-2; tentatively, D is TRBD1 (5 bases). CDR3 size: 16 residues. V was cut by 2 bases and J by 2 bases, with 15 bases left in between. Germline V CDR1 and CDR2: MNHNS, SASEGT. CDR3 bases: TGTGCCAGCAGTGAAAACATTGAAAGGGGAAACTATGGCTACACCTTC. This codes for CASSENIERGNYGYTF.

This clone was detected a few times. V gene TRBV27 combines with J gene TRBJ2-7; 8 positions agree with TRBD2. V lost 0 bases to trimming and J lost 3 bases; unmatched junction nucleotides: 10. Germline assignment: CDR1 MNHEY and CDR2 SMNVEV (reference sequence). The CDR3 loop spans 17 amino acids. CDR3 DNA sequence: TGTGCCAGCAGTTTATCTAGCGGGACTCTCACCTACTACGAGCAGTACTTC. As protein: CASSLSSGTLTYYEQYF.

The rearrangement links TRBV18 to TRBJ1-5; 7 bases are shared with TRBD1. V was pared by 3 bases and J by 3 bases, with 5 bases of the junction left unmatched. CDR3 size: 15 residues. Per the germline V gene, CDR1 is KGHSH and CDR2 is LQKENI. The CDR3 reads CASSPRDSTNQPQHF. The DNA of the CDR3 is TGTGCCAGCTCACCTAGGGACAGTACCAATCAGCCCCAGCATTTT.

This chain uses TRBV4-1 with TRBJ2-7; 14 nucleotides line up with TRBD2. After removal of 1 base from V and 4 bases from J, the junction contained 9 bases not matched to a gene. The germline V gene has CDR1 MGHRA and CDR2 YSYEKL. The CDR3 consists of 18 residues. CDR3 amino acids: CASSQAAGLAGEGYEQYF. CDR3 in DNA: TGCGCCAGCAGCCAAGCGGCGGGACTAGCGGGAGAAGGGTACGAGCAGTACTTC.

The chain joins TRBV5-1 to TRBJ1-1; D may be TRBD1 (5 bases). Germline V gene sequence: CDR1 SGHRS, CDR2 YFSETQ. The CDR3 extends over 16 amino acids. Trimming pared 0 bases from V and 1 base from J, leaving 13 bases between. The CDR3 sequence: CASSLGGLRSNTEAFF. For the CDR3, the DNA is TGCGCCAGCAGCTTGGGGGGACTGAGGTCGAACACTGAAGCTTTCTTT.

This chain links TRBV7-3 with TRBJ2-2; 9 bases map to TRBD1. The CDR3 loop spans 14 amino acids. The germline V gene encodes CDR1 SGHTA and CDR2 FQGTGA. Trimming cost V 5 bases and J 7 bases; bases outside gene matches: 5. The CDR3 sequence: CASSLQGAGGELFF. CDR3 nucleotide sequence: TGTGCCAGCAGCCTACAGGGGGCCGGCGGGGAGCTGTTTTTT. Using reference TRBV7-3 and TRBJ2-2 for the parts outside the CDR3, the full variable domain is GAGVSQTPSNKVTEKGKYVELRCDPISGHTALYWYRQSLGQGPEFLIYFQGTGAADDSGLPNDRFFAVRPEGSVSTLKIQRTERGDSAVYLCASSLQGAGGELFFGEGSRLTVL.

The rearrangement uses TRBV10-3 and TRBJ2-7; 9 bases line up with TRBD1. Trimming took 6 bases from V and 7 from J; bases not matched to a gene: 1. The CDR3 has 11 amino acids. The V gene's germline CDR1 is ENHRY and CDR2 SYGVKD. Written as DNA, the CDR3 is TGTGCCATCAGGACAGGGGGAGAGCAGTACTTC. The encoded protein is CAIRTGGEQYF.

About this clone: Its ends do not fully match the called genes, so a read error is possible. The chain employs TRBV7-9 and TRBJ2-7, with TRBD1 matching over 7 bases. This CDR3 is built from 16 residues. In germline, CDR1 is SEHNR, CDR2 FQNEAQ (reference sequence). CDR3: CSSSGVRDSKIYEQYF. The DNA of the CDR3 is TGTTCCAGCAGCGGTGTCCGGGACAGCAAAATCTACGAGCAGTACTTC.

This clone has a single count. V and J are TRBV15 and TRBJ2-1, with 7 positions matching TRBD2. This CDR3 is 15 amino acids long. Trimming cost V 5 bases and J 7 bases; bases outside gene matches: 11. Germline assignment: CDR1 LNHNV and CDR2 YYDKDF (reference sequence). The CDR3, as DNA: TGTGCCACCAGCCCCCACCGGGGCGGGAGAAATGAGCAGTTCTTC. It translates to CATSPHRGGRNEQFF.

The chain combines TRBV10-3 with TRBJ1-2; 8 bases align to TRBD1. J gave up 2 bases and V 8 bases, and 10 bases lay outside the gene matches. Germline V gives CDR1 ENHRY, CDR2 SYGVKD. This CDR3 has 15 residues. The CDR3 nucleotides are TGTGCCATCGGATCTTTGGACAGGGAGAACTATGGCTACACCTTC. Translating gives CAIGSLDRENYGYTF.

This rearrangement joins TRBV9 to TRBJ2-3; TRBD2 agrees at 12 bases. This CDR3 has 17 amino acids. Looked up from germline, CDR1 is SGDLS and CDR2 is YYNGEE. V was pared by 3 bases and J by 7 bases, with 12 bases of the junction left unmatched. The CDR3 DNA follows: TGTGCCAGCAGCGGGGGCTCTAGCGGGGGGGGGACATATACGCAGTATTTT. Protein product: CASSGGSSGGGTYTQYF.

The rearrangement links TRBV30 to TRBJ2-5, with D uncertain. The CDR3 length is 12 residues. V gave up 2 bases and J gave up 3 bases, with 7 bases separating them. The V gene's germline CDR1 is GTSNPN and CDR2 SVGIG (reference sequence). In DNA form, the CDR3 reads TGTGCCTGGAGTATTATCGAAGAGACCCAGTACTTC. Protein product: CAWSIIEETQYF.

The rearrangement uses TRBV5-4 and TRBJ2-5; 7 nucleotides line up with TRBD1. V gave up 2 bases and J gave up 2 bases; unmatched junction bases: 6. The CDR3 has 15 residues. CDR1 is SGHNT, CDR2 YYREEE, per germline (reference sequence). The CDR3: CASSLPPGQQETQYF. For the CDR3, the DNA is TGTGCCAGCAGCTTACCTCCGGGACAGCAAGAGACCCAGTACTTC.

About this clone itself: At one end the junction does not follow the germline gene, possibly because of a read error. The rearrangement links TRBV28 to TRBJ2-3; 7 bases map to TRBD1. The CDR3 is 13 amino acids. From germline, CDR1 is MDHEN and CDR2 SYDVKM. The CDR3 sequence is CATRPPTGTALDF. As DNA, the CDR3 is TGTGCCACCCGACCCCCGACCGGGACAGCCCTCGATTTT.

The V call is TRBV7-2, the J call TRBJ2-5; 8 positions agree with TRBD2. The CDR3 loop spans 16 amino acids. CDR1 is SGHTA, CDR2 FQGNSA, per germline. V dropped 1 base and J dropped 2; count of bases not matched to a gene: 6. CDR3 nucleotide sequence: TGTGCCAGCAGCTTAGGTACTAGCGGAAATCAAGAGACCCAGTACTTC. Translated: CASSLGTSGNQETQYF.

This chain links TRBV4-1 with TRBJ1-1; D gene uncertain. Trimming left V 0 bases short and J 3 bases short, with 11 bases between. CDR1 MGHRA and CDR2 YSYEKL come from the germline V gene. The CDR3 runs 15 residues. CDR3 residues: CASSQEAVLHTEAFF. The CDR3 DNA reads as TGCGCCAGCAGCCAAGAAGCGGTCCTGCACACTGAAGCTTTCTTT.

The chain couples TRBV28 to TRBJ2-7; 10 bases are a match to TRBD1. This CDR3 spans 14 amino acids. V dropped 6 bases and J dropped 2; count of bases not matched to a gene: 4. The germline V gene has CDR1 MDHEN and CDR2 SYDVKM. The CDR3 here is CASSSGTGAYEQYF. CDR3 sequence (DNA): TGTGCCAGCAGCTCCGGGACAGGGGCCTACGAGCAGTACTTC.

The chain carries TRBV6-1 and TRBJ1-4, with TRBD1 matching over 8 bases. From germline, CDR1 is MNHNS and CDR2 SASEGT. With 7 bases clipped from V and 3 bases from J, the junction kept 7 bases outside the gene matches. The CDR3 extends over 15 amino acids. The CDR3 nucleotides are TGTGCCAGCACCCGGGGACAGGATCCTAATGAAAAACTGTTTTTT. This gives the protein CASTRGQDPNEKLFF.

The CDR3 region has the DNA TGTGCCAGCAGTTTAGCGGGGTATACCTACAATGAGCAGTTCTTC. Translation: CASSLAGYTYNEQFF. The rearrangement links TRBV7-3 to TRBJ2-1, with 8 bases that match TRBD2. Germline V CDR1 and CDR2: SGHTA, FQGTGA. V was clipped by 6 bases and J by 2 bases; unmatched bases: 6. This CDR3 has 15 residues.

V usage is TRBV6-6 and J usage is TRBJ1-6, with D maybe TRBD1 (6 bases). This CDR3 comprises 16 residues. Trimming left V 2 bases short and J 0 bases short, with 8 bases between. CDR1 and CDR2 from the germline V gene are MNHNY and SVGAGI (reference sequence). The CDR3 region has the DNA TGTGCCAGCAGTTACGGCAGGGGCTCCTATAATTCACCCCTCCACTTT. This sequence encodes CASSYGRGSYNSPLHF.

The CDR3 bases are TGTGCCAGCAGTAAGGGGTTAGATACGCAGTATTTT. Protein product: CASSKGLDTQYF. V gene TRBV6-5 combines with J gene TRBJ2-3; the D gene is possibly TRBD1 (5 bases). Germline values: CDR1 MNHEY, CDR2 SVGAGI. V lost 5 bases, J lost 5 bases, and 8 bases lay in between. This CDR3 spans 12 amino acids.

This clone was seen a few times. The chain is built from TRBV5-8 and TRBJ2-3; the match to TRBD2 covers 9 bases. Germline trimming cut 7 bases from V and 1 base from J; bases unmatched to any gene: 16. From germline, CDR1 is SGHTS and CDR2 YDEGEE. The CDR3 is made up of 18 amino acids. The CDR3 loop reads CASAGGSGSWRGTDTQYF. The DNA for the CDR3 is TGTGCCAGCGCGGGTGGTAGCGGGAGTTGGAGAGGCACAGATACGCAGTATTTT.

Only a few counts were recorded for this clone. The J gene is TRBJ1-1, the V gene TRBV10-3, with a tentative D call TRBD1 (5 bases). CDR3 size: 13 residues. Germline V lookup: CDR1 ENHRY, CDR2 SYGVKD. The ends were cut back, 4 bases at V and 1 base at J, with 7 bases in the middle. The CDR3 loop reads CAISGQSNTEAFF. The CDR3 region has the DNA TGTGCCATCAGTGGACAGTCGAACACTGAAGCTTTCTTT.

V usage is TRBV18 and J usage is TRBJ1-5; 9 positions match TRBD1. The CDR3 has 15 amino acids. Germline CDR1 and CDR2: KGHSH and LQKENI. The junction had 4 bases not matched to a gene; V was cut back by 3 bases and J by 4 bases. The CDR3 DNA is TGTGCCAGCTCACCGATGGGACAGGGAAATCAGCCCCAGCATTTT. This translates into CASSPMGQGNQPQHF.

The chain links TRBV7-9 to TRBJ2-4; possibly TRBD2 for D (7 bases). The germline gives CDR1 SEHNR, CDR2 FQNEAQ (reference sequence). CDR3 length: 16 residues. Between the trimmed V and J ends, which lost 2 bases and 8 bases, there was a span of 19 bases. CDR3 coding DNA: TGTGCCAGCAGCTTAAGGGCCGGGGGGCTAGAGGACATTCAGTACTTC. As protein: CASSLRAGGLEDIQYF.